The 30 T cell receptor beta chains reported below all come from one sample, sequenced in a study of T cell changes during pregnancy in multiple sclerosis. Using immunoSEQ multiplex PCR, the repertoire was profiled, and TCRdb retains in-frame clones only, with some absent. The table includes about 21,000 clones, 75% to 95% detected once. This material consisted of CD4+ T cells from peripheral blood mononuclear cells, taken in the third trimester of pregnancy. The receptors derive from a female donor with multiple sclerosis, enrolled in a pregnancy study.

The chain is built from TRBV28 and TRBJ2-7, with TRBD1 matching 7 bases. The CDR3 covers 15 residues. CDR1 and CDR2 (germline): MDHEN, SYDVKM. V shed 7 bases, J shed 4 bases, and the junction held 13 bases outside the gene matches. This chain's CDR3 is CASTSLGSRGYEQYF. CDR3 DNA sequence: TGTGCCAGCACCTCCCTGGGGAGCAGGGGGTACGAGCAGTACTTC.

In this sample, this clone turned up once. The V and J genes are TRBV7-3 and TRBJ2-2; 10 positions agree with TRBD1. CDR1 is SGHTA, CDR2 FQGTGA, per germline. Trimming removed 6 bases from V and 5 bases from J; junction bases left unmatched: 6. CDR3 size: 15 residues. DNA for the CDR3: TGTGCCAGCAGACCGACAGGGGGCCGGACCGGGGAGCTGTTTTTT. Protein product: CASRPTGGRTGELFF. The entire variable domain, with the rest obtained from reference TRBV7-3 and TRBJ2-2, is as follows: GAGVSQTPSNKVTEKGKYVELRCDPISGHTALYWYRQSLGQGPEFLIYFQGTGAADDSGLPNDRFFAVRPEGSVSTLKIQRTERGDSAVYLCASRPTGGRTGELFFGEGSRLTVL.

The chain carries TRBV4-1 and TRBJ2-7; 10 bases fit TRBD1. This CDR3 region has 19 residues. The trim removed 4 bases at V and 2 bases at J, leaving 17 bases unmatched. Germline loops: CDR1 MGHRA, CDR2 YSYEKL. The CDR3 nucleotides are TGCGCCAGCAGCCCCCTCCCGAGGACAGGGGGAGGGAGTCCCTACGAGCAGTACTTC. Residues: CASSPLPRTGGGSPYEQYF.

This clone was observed a handful of times. This chain uses TRBV6-6 with TRBJ1-3, with D tentatively TRBD1 (5 bases). CDR1 is MNHNY, CDR2 SVGAGI, per germline (reference sequence). The CDR3 contains 13 residues. V shed 11 bases and J shed 2 bases, with 13 bases lying between them. CDR3 bases: TGTGCCCCCGAGGACATGGCTGGAAACACCATATATTTT. Translated: CAPEDMAGNTIYF.

The rearrangement joins TRBV6-5 to TRBJ1-1; a weak D match, TRBD1 (5 bases). Per germline, CDR1 MNHEY and CDR2 SVGAGI. Trimming removed 7 bases from V and 8 bases from J, with 11 bases in between. This CDR3 has 11 amino acids. The CDR3 sequence: CASTSRGEAFF. The CDR3 region has the DNA TGTGCCAGCACCTCCCGGGGGGAAGCTTTCTTT.

The chain is built from TRBV19 and TRBJ1-1; no reliable D call. V was trimmed by 5 bases and J by 5 bases, leaving 21 bases between them. Germline values: CDR1 LNHDA, CDR2 SQIVND (reference sequence). The length of the CDR3 is 16 residues. The CDR3 protein is CASSPTQFGLVTEAFF. The DNA for the CDR3 is TGTGCCAGTAGTCCCACCCAGTTCGGGTTGGTAACTGAAGCTTTCTTT.

The chain employs TRBV4-1 and TRBJ2-5; TRBD2 is a possible D gene (6 bases). CDR3 length: 14 amino acids. Germline-derived CDR1 and CDR2 are MGHRA and YSYEKL. V lost 4 bases and J lost 5, with 14 bases in between. This CDR3 is CASSPPTRVETQYF. The CDR3 region has the DNA TGCGCCAGCAGCCCCCCGACTAGAGTTGAGACCCAGTACTTC.

This chain links TRBV7-3 with TRBJ2-7, with 8 bases fitting TRBD1. V was pared by 4 bases and J by 6 bases, with 5 bases of the junction left unmatched. The CDR3 is 13 amino acids. Germline CDR1 SGHTA, CDR2 FQGTGA. The CDR3 sequence is CASSSRQGSEQYF. The CDR3 region has the DNA TGTGCCAGCAGCTCACGACAGGGGTCCGAGCAGTACTTC.

The chain links TRBV5-1 to TRBJ1-6; no reliable D call. Germline values: CDR1 SGHRS, CDR2 YFSETQ. The V gene lost 0 bases and the J gene lost 0 bases, with 13 bases spanning the gap. This CDR3 region has 18 residues. DNA of the CDR3: TGCGCCAGCAGCTTGGCCGGGTCCTTCCGCTCCTATAATTCACCCCTCCACTTT. Residues: CASSLAGSFRSYNSPLHF.

V is TRBV28 and J is TRBJ2-5, with D possibly matching TRBD1 (6 bases). Germline values: CDR1 MDHEN, CDR2 SYDVKM. The CDR3 sequence is 13 residues long. V dropped 7 bases and J dropped 5 bases, with 14 bases sitting between them. In DNA form, the CDR3 reads TGTGCCAGCAATGTCCCAGGGGACGAGACCCAGTACTTC. This gives the protein CASNVPGDETQYF.

The chain couples TRBV2 to TRBJ2-7; D is ambiguous. Trimming took off 4 bases at V and 1 base at J, with 11 bases between the two ends. Per germline, CDR1 SNHLY and CDR2 FYNNEI. The CDR3 consists of 14 residues. The CDR3 region is CASSVGRSSYEQYF. Written as DNA, the CDR3 is TGTGCCAGCAGTGTCGGCAGGTCTTCCTACGAGCAGTACTTC.

This clone was counted once. The chain carries TRBV10-2 and TRBJ2-7; the match to TRBD1 covers 8 bases. Germline V CDR1 and CDR2: WSHSY, SAAADI. The CDR3 extends over 12 amino acids. V trimming: 5 bases; J trimming: 5 bases; junction bases outside the gene matches: 2. The CDR3 spells CASSMTGDEQYF. CDR3 in DNA: TGCGCCAGCAGTATGACAGGGGACGAGCAGTACTTC.

The chain has TRBV6-1 and TRBJ2-1; 8 bases agree with TRBD1. The CDR3 length is 17 residues. Germline CDR1 is MNHNS and CDR2 is SASEGT. Trimming cost V 0 bases and J 2 bases; bases outside gene matches: 6. Here the CDR3 DNA reads TGTGCCAGCAGTGAAGCAATTAGGACAGGGACCTACAATGAGCAGTTCTTC. It is translated as CASSEAIRTGTYNEQFF.

This chain joins TRBV4-3 and TRBJ2-4, with D possibly being TRBD1 (6 bases). Germline V lookup: CDR1 LGHNA, CDR2 YSLEER. V lost 0 bases and J 7 bases, leaving 7 bases between the germline ends. The CDR3 runs to 13 residues. The CDR3 region has the DNA TGCGCCAGCAGCCAAGATAGGGGGAACATTCAGTACTTC. Translated, it gives CASSQDRGNIQYF.

The rearrangement joins TRBV9 to TRBJ2-3; TRBD1 might be the D (6 bases). Germline V gene lookup returns CDR1 SGDLS and CDR2 YYNGEE. This CDR3 region has 14 residues. V gave up 5 bases and J gave up 1 base, with 11 bases separating them. For the CDR3, the DNA is TGTGCCAGCAGTATTAAGGGGGGCACAGATACGCAGTATTTT. It specifies CASSIKGGTDTQYF.

This chain uses TRBV6-1 with TRBJ1-1; a possible D gene is TRBD1 (6 bases). V was clipped by 4 bases and J by 4 bases, with 16 bases between them. Germline CDR1 is MNHNS and CDR2 is SASEGT. The CDR3 consists of 15 residues. The CDR3 sequence: CASSVGGASFTEAFF. The CDR3 DNA follows: TGTGCCAGCAGTGTGGGGGGGGCGTCATTCACTGAAGCTTTCTTT.

The V gene is TRBV19, the J gene TRBJ1-5, with 8 bases aligning to TRBD1. Looked up from germline, CDR1 is LNHDA and CDR2 is SQIVND (reference sequence). V lost 6 bases and J lost 6; bases outside the gene matches: 13. CDR3 size: 16 residues. The CDR3 spells CASRWGDDRGRQPQHF. The CDR3 DNA follows: TGTGCCAGTAGATGGGGGGACGACAGGGGCCGTCAGCCCCAGCATTTT.

This clone was seen a few times. The V and J genes are TRBV9 and TRBJ1-2; D is perhaps TRBD1 (6 bases). V dropped 4 bases and J dropped 5 bases, with 12 bases sitting between them. From germline, CDR1 is SGDLS and CDR2 YYNGEE. The CDR3 runs to 13 residues. The CDR3 sequence is CASSSGQFYGYTF. The CDR3 coding sequence is TGTGCCAGCAGCTCCGGACAGTTTTATGGCTACACCTTC.

V and J are TRBV7-8 and TRBJ1-6; D not certain. Germline loops: CDR1 SGHVS, CDR2 FQNEAQ. V was cut by 5 bases and J by 8 bases, with 16 bases left in between. The CDR3 consists of 15 residues. For the CDR3, the DNA is TGTGCCAGCAGCCCTAGAGAGGGTTTGGATTCACCCCTCCACTTT. Protein: CASSPREGLDSPLHF.

This clone has a handful of counts. The gene calls are TRBV6-5 and TRBJ2-2; 7 positions agree with TRBD2. The V gene's germline CDR1 is MNHEY and CDR2 SVGAGI. The CDR3 covers 15 residues. J was trimmed by 1 base and V by 6 bases; bases with no gene match: 5. CDR3 sequence (DNA): TGTGCCAGCAGCTCGGGACTACTGAACACCGGGGAGCTGTTTTTT. This gives the protein CASSSGLLNTGELFF.

The chain is built from TRBV7-3 and TRBJ1-1; D is unresolved. Germline CDR1 SGHTA, CDR2 FQGTGA. Trimming left V 1 base short and J 5 bases short, with 17 bases between. This CDR3 is 16 amino acids long. The CDR3 region is CASSLRSGRERTEAFF. CDR3 DNA: TGTGCCAGCAGCTTAAGGAGCGGGCGCGAGAGGACTGAAGCTTTCTTT.

The V gene is TRBV28, the J gene TRBJ1-2, with D unclear. The ends were cut back, 3 bases at V and 5 bases at J, with 10 bases in the middle. The CDR3 length is 13 residues. Germline loops: CDR1 MDHEN, CDR2 SYDVKM. Here the CDR3 reads CASSLFGSYGYTF. CDR3 in DNA: TGTGCCAGCAGTTTGTTTGGCTCTTATGGCTACACCTTC.

The chain employs TRBV6-6 and TRBJ1-2; a possible D gene is TRBD1 (6 bases). The CDR3 length is 13 residues. Deletions cut 6 bases from V and 3 bases from J, with 11 bases between. Looked up from germline, CDR1 is MNHNY and CDR2 is SVGAGI (reference sequence). The CDR3 DNA is TGTGCCAGCAGCCCGGGACATGACTATGGCTACACCTTC. It translates to CASSPGHDYGYTF.

This chain connects TRBV28 to TRBJ1-5; possibly TRBD1 for D (6 bases). CDR1 MDHEN and CDR2 SYDVKM come from the germline V gene. Deletions cut 6 bases from V and 4 bases from J, with 25 bases between. This CDR3 is 18 amino acids long. Here the CDR3 reads CASSFAHRARLKNQPQHF. Here the CDR3 DNA reads TGTGCCAGCAGCTTTGCCCACAGGGCCAGATTAAAGAATCAGCCCCAGCATTTT. Based on the CDR3 plus reference TRBV28 and TRBJ1-5, the full variable domain is DVKVTQSSRYLVKRTGEKVFLECVQDMDHENMFWYRQDPGLGLRLIYFSYDVKMKEKGDIPEGYSVSREKKERFSLILESASTNQTSMYLCASSFAHRARLKNQPQHFGDGTRLSIL.

The count of this clone is one. This chain uses TRBV27 with TRBJ2-7, with 9 bases matching TRBD2. V trimming: 6 bases; J trimming: 2 bases; junction bases outside the gene matches: 11. The germline CDR1 and CDR2 sequences are MNHEY and SMNVEV (reference sequence). There are 16 residues in the CDR3. CDR3 coding DNA: TGTGCCAGCAGCCTACGCGGGGGGGGTATCCCCTACGAGCAGTACTTC. It specifies CASSLRGGGIPYEQYF.

The genes are TRBV11-2 and TRBJ1-2, with 8 bases lining up with TRBD1. In germline, CDR1 is SGHAT, CDR2 FQNNGV. There are 14 residues in the CDR3. Unmatched junction bases numbered 8, after V lost 5 bases and J lost 6 bases. The CDR3 here is CASSPIDRGHGYTF. The DNA for the CDR3 is TGTGCCAGCAGCCCAATTGACAGGGGACATGGCTACACCTTC.

The CDR3 loop reads CASSLASGGRNTEAFF. The DNA of the CDR3 is TGCGCCAGCAGCTTGGCGTCAGGGGGGCGGAACACTGAAGCTTTCTTT. J is TRBJ1-1 and V is TRBV5-1; 7 nucleotides match TRBD1. The CDR3 is made up of 16 amino acids. J was trimmed by 1 base and V by 0 bases; bases with no gene match: 6. Germline-derived CDR1 and CDR2 are SGHRS and YFSETQ.

This chain uses TRBV18 with TRBJ2-3, with D perhaps matching TRBD1 (6 bases). Germline CDR1 KGHSH, CDR2 LQKENI. The V and J ends lost 6 bases and 1 base respectively, with 11 bases between them. The CDR3 is made up of 14 amino acids. CDR3 nucleotide sequence: TGTGCCAGCTCCACCAGGGGCGGCACAGATACGCAGTATTTT. Translation gives CASSTRGGTDTQYF.

V usage is TRBV18 and J usage is TRBJ1-1; the D is unclear. This CDR3 is built from 14 residues. V lost 3 bases and J lost 1, with 9 bases in between. CDR1 is KGHSH and CDR2 is LQKENI in the germline V gene. This chain's CDR3 is CASSPRRGNTEAFF. The CDR3, as DNA: TGTGCCAGCTCACCCCGGCGGGGGAACACTGAAGCTTTCTTT.

The chain couples TRBV5-1 to TRBJ2-7, with 10 positions matching TRBD1. The ends lost 1 base at V and 6 bases at J; junction bases unmatched: 7. The CDR3 is made up of 15 amino acids. Looked up from germline, CDR1 is SGHRS and CDR2 is YFSETQ. CDR3 protein: CASSLFGGQGFEQYF. The CDR3 nucleotides are TGCGCCAGCAGCTTGTTCGGGGGACAGGGGTTCGAGCAGTACTTC.